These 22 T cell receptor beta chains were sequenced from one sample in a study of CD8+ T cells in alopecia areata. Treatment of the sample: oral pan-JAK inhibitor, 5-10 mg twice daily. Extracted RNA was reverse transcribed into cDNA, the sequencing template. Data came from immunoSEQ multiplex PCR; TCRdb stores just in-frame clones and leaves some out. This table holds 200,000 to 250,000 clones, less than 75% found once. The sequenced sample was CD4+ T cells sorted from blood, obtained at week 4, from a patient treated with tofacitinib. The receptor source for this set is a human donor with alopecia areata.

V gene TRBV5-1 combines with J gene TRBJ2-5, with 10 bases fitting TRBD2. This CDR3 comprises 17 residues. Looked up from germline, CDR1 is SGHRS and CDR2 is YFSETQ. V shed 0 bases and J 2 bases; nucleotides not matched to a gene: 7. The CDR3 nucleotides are TGCGCCAGCAGCTTGGTGTTAGCGGGGGGACAACAAGAGACCCAGTACTTC. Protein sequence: CASSLVLAGGQQETQYF.

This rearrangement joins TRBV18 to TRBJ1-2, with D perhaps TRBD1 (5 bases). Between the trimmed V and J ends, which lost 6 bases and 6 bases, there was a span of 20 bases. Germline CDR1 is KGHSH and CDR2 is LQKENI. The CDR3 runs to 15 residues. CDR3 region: CASSSGGRGVDGYTF. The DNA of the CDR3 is TGTGCCAGCTCCTCGGGCGGGAGGGGAGTCGATGGCTACACCTTC.

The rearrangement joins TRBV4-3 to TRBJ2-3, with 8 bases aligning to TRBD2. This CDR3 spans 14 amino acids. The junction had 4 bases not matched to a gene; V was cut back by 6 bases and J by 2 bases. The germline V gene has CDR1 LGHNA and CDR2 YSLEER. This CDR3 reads CASSLAGTTDTQYF. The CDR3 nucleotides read TGCGCCAGCAGTTTAGCGGGGACCACAGATACGCAGTATTTT.

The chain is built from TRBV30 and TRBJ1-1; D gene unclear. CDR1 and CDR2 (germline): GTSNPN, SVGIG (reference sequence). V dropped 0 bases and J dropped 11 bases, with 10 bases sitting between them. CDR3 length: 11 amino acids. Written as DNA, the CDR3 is TGTGCCTGGAGTGTTTCCCAGGTCGCTTTCTTT. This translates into CAWSVSQVAFF.

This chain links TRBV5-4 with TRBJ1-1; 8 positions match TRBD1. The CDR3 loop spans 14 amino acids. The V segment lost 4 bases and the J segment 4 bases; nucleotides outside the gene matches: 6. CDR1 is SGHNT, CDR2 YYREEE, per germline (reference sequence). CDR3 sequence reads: CASSNPGQGTEAFF. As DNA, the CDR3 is TGTGCCAGCAGCAACCCCGGACAGGGCACTGAAGCTTTCTTT.

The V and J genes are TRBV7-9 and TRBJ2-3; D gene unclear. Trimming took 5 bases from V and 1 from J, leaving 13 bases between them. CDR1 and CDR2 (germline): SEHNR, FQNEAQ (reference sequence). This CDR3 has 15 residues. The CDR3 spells CASSELPPRTDTQYF. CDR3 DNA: TGTGCCAGCAGCGAACTACCACCCCGCACAGATACGCAGTATTTT.

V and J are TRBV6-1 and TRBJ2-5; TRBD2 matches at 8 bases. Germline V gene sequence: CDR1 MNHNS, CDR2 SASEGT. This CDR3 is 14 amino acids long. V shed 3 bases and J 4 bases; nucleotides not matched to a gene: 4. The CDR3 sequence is CASSEPGLVETQYF. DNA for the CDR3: TGTGCCAGCAGTGAGCCGGGACTAGTAGAGACCCAGTACTTC.

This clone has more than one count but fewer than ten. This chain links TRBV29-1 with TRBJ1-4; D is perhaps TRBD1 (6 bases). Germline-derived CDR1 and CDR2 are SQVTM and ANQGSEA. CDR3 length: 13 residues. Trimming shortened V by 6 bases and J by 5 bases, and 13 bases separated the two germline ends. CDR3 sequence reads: CSVRGDRNEKLFF. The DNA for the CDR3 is TGCAGCGTCAGGGGAGATCGCAATGAAAAACTGTTTTTT.

The CDR3 DNA follows: TGTGCCAGCAGCATTTCGGACAGAAACGAGCAGTACTTC. Protein product: CASSISDRNEQYF. This chain joins TRBV7-3 and TRBJ2-7; D may be TRBD1 (6 bases). Trimming took off 5 bases at V and 5 bases at J, with 13 bases between the two ends. The CDR3 length is 13 residues. The germline CDR1 and CDR2 sequences are SGHTA and FQGTGA.

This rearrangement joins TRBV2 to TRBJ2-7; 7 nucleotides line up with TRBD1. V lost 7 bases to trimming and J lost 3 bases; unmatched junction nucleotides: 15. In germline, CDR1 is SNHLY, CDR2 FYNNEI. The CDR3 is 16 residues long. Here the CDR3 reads CASKGATRDSLYEQYF. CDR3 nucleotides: TGTGCCAGCAAAGGGGCGACCCGGGACAGCCTCTACGAGCAGTACTTC. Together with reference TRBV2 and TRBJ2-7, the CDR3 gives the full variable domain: EPEVTQTPSHQVTQMGQEVILRCVPISNHLYFYWYRQILGQKVEFLVSFYNNEISEKSEIFDDQFSVERPDGSNFTLKIRSTKLEDSAMYFCASKGATRDSLYEQYFGPGTRLTVT.

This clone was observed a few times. CDR3 protein: CATSRAREKNQPQHF. The DNA of the CDR3 is TGTGCCACCAGCAGAGCCAGGGAGAAGAATCAGCCCCAGCATTTT. The V gene is TRBV15, the J gene TRBJ1-5; D possibly corresponds to TRBD1 (5 bases). Germline-derived CDR1 and CDR2 are LNHNV and YYDKDF (reference sequence). The V end lost 1 base, the J end lost 4 bases, and 11 bases lay between the germline ends. The CDR3 has 15 residues.

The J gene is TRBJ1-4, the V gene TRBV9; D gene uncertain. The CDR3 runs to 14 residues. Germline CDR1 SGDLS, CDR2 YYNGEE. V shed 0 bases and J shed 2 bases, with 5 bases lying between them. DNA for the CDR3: TGTGCCAGCAGCGTAGAACTTACTAATGAAAAACTGTTTTTT. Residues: CASSVELTNEKLFF.

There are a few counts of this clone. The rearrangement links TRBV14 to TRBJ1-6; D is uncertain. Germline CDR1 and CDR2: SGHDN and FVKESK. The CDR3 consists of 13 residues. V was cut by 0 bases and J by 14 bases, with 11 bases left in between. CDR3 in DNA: TGTGCCAGCAGCCAAGAACTCTTGGGAGCCCTCCACTTT. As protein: CASSQELLGALHF.

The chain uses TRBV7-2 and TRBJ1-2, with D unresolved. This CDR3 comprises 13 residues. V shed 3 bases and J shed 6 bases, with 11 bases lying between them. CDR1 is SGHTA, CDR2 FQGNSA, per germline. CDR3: CASSFSAGHGYTF. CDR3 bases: TGTGCCAGCAGCTTCTCGGCAGGTCATGGCTACACCTTC.

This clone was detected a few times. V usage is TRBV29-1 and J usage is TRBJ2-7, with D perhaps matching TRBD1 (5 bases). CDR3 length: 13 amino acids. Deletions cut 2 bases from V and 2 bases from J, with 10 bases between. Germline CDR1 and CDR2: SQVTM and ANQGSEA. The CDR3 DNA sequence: TGCAGCGTTGAAAGTCAGGGAACCTACGAGCAGTACTTC. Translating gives CSVESQGTYEQYF.

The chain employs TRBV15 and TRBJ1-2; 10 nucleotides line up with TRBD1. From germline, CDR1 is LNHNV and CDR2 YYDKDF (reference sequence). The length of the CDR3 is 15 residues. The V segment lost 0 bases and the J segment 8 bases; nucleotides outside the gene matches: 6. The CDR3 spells CATSRDGTGDYGYTF. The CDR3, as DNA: TGTGCCACCAGCAGAGATGGGACAGGGGATTACGGCTACACCTTC.

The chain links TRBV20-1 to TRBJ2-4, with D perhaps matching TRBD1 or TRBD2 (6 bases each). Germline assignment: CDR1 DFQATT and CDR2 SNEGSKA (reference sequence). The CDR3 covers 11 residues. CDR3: CGGLAKNIQYF. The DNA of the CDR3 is TGCGGGGGGCTTGCCAAAAACATTCAGTACTTC.

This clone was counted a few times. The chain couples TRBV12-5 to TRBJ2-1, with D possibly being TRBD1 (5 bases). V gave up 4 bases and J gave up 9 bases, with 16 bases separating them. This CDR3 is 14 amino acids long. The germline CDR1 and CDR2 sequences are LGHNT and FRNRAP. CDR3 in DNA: TGTGCTAGTGGTTGGATAGGACAAGGAAGTGAGCAGTTCTTC. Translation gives CASGWIGQGSEQFF.

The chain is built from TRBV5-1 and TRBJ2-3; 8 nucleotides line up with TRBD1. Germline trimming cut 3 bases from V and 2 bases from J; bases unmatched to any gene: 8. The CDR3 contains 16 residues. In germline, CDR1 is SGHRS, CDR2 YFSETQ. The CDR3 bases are TGCGCCAGCAGCTCGAAGGACAGGGCTAACACAGATACGCAGTATTTT. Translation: CASSSKDRANTDTQYF.

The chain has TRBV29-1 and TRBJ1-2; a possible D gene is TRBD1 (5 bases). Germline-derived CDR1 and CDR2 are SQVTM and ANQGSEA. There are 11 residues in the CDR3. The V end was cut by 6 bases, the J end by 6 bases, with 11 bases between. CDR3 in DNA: TGCAGCGTGGGGGATACGGATGGCTACACCTTC. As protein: CSVGDTDGYTF.

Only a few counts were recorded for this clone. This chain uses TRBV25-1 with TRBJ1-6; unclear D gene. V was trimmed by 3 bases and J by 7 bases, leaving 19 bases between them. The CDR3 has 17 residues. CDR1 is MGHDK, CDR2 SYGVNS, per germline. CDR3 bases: TGTGCCAGCAGTGACTCGGTGGGGAGACTGGGAAATTCACCCCTCCACTTT. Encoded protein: CASSDSVGRLGNSPLHF. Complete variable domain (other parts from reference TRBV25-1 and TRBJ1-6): EADIYQTPRYLVIGTGKKITLECSQTMGHDKMYWYQQDPGMELHLIHYSYGVNSTEKGDLSSESTVSRIRTEHFPLTLESARPSHTSQYLCASSDSVGRLGNSPLHFGNGTRLTVT.

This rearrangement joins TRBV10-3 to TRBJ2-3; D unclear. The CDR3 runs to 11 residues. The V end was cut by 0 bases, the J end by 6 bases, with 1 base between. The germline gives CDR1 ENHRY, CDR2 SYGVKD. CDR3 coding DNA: TGTGCCATCAGTGAGTCGGATACGCAGTATTTT. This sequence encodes CAISESDTQYF.